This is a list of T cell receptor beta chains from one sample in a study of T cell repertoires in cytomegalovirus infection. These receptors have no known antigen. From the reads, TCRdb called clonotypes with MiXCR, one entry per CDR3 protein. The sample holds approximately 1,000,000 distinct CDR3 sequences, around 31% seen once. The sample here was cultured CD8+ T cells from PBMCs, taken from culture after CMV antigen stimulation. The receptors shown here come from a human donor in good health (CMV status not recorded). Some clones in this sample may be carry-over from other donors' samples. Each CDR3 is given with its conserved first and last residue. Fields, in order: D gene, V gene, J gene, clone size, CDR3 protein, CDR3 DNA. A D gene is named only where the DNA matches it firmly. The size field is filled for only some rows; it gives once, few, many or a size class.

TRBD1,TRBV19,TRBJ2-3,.,CASSIRPGGPDTQYF,TGTGCCAGTAGTATTCGGCCAGGGGGCCCAGATACGCAGTATTTT
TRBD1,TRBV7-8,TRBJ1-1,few,CASSWDLGQGEAEAFF,TGTGCCAGCAGCTGGGATCTAGGACAGGGGGAAGCTGAAGCTTTCTTT
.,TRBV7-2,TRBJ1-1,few,CASSLRQSGGLGGTEAFF,TGTGCCAGCAGCTTACGGCAGTCGGGTGGGCTGGGAGGCACTGAAGCTTTCTTT
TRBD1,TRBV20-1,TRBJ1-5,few,CSAIRLRDRYNQPQHF,TGCAGTGCTATAAGGTTACGGGACAGGTACAATCAGCCCCAGCATTTT
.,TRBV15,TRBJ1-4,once,CVTSNWDGPTNEKLFF,TGTGTCACCAGCAACTGGGACGGACCAACTAATGAAAAACTGTTTTTT
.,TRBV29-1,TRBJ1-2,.,CSVSGKLVTDYGYTF,TGCAGCGTGAGCGGGAAGCTGGTTACGGACTATGGCTACACCTTC
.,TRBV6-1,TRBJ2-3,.,CASRHPSDTQYF,TGTGCCAGCAGACACCCGTCAGATACGCAGTATTTT
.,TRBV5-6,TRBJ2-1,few,CASGLGLRNEQFF,TGTGCCAGCGGCTTGGGTTTAAGGAATGAGCAGTTCTTC
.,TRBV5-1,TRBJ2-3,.,CASSPGLQFYTDTQYF,TGCGCCAGCAGCCCCGGACTACAGTTTTACACAGATACGCAGTATTTT
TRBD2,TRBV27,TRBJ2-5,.,CASSGGLGQETQYF,TGTGCCAGCAGTGGAGGACTAGGGCAAGAGACCCAGTACTTC
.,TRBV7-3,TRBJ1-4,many,CASSLTGTQEKLFF,TGTGCCAGCAGCTTAACAGGGACACAGGAAAAACTGTTTTTT
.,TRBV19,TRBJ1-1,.,CASSISRGPPMNTQAFF,TGTGCCAGTAGTATCAGCAGGGGCCCCCCGATGAACACTCAAGCTTTCTTT
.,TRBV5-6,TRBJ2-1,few,CASSLAGTEEVF,TGTGCCAGCAGCTTGGCCGGGACGGAAGAGGTCTTC
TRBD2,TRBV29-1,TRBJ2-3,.,CSVESGGGDTQYF,TGCAGCGTAGAAAGCGGGGGAGGAGATACGCAGTATTTT
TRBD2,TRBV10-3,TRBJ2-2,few,CAIRTSGTGELFF,TGTGCCATCAGAACTAGCGGGACCGGGGAGCTGTTTTTT
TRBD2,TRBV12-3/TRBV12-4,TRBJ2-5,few,CASRGTKETQYF,TGTGCCAGCAGAGGGACTAAAGAGACCCAGTACTTC
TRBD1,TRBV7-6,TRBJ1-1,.,CASSADRGRHTEAFF,TGTGCCAGCAGCGCGGACAGGGGGCGTCACACTGAAGCTTTCTTT
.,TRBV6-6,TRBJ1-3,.,CASNPSRQTNGNTIYF,TGTGCCAGCAACCCCTCACGACAGACTAATGGAAACACCATATATTTT
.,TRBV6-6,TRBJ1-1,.,CASSTNRDINTEAFF,TGTGCCAGCAGTACGAACAGGGATATCAACACTGAAGCTTTCTTT
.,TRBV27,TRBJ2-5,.,CASSLLGVEETQYF,TGTGCCAGCAGTTTACTAGGGGTGGAAGAGACCCAGTACTTC
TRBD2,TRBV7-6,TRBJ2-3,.,CASSYTSVGTDTQYF,TGTGCCAGCAGCTATACTAGCGTCGGGACAGATACGCAGTATTTT
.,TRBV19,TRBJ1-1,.,CASSIIDRPNTEAFF,TGTGCCAGTAGTATAATCGACAGACCGAACACTGAAGCTTTCTTT
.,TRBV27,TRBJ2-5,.,CASSSGRTVGTQYF,TGTGCCAGCAGTTCGGGACGGACGGTGGGGACCCAGTACTTC
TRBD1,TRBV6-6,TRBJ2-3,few,CASRRQGVGTDTQYF,TGTGCCAGCAGACGACAGGGTGTTGGGACAGATACGCAGTATTTT
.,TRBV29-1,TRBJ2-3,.,CSVEDYVTDGTDTQYF,TGCAGCGTTGAAGATTACGTTACCGACGGCACAGATACGCAGTATTTT
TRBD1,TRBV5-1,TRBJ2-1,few,CASRRTGGTSYNEQFF,TGCGCCAGCAGAAGGACAGGGGGGACCTCCTACAATGAGCAGTTCTTC
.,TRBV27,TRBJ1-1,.,CASSLSFPGRRMNTEAFF,TGTGCCAGCAGTTTATCGTTCCCCGGTAGGCGCATGAACACTGAAGCTTTCTTT
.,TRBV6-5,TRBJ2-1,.,CASSYSPSQPYNEQFF,TGTGCCAGCAGTTACTCTCCCAGTCAACCGTACAATGAGCAGTTCTTC
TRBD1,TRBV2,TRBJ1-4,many,CASSSPGQGADNEKLFF,TGTGCCAGCAGTTCGCCGGGACAGGGGGCTGATAATGAAAAACTGTTTTTT
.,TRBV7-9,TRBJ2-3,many,CASSLRWGEGTDTQYF,TGTGCCAGCAGCTTACGCTGGGGCGAAGGGACAGATACGCAGTATTTT
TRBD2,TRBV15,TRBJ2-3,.,CATSGTSGDTQYF,TGTGCCACGTCCGGGACTAGCGGTGATACGCAGTATTTT
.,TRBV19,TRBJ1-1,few,CASSHRDLHTEAFF,TGTGCCAGTAGCCACAGGGATCTTCACACTGAAGCTTTCTTT
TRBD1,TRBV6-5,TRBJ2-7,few,CASSYSLAGGIEQYF,TGTGCCAGCAGTTACTCTCTAGCAGGGGGAATCGAGCAGTACTTC
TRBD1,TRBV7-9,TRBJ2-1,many,CASSDRGGDYNEQFF,TGTGCCAGCAGTGACAGGGGGGGAGACTACAATGAGCAGTTCTTC
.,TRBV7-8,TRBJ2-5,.,CASSIKRPLVETQYF,TGTGCCAGCAGCATAAAAAGACCACTTGTGGAGACCCAGTACTTC
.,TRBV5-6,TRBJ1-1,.,CANSWGGLAFF,TGTGCCAACAGCTGGGGGGGTTTGGCTTTCTTT
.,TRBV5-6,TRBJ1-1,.,CASSSRGDAFF,TGTGCCAGCAGCTCCAGGGGCGACGCTTTCTTT
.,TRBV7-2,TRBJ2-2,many,CASSLGLRANTGELFF,TGTGCCAGCAGCTTAGGTTTACGCGCGAACACCGGGGAGCTGTTTTTT
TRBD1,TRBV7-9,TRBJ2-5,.,CASSLRDRLQETQYF,TGTGCCAGCAGCTTACGGGACAGGCTCCAAGAGACCCAGTACTTC
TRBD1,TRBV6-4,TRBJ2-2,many,CASSGGQGAGELFF,TGTGCCAGCAGTGGCGGACAGGGGGCCGGGGAGCTGTTTTTT
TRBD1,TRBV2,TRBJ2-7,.,CASRIQGEQYF,TGTGCCAGCAGAATACAGGGGGAGCAGTACTTC